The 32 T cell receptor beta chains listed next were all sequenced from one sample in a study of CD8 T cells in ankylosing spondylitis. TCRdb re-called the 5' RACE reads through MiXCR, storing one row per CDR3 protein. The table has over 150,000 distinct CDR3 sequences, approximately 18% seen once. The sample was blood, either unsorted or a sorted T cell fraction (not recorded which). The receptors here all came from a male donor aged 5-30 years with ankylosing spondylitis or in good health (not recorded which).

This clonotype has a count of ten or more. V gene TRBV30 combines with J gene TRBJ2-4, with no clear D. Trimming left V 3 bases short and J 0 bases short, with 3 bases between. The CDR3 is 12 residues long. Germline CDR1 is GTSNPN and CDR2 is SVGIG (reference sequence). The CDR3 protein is CAWREAKNIQYF. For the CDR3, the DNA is TGTGCCTGGAGGGAAGCCAAAAACATTCAGTACTTC.

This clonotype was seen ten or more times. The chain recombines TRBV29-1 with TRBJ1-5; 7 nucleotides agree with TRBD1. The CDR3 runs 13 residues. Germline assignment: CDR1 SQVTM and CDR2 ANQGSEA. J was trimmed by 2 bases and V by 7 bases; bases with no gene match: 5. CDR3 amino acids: CSAQGEGNQPQHF. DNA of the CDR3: TGCAGCGCCCAGGGGGAAGGCAATCAGCCCCAGCATTTT.

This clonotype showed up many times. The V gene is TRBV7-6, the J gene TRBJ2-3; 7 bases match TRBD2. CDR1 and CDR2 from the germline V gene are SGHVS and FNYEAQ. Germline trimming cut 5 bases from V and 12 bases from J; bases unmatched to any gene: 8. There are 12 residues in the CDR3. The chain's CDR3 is CASSPPGLSQYF. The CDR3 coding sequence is TGTGCCAGCAGCCCACCGGGACTAAGTCAGTATTTT.

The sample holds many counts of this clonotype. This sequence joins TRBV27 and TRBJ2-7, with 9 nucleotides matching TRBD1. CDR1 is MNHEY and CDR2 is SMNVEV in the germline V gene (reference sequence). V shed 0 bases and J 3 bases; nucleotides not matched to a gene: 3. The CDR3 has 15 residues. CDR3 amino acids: CASSLSTGGGYEQYF. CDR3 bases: TGTGCCAGCAGTTTATCGACAGGGGGAGGCTACGAGCAGTACTTC.

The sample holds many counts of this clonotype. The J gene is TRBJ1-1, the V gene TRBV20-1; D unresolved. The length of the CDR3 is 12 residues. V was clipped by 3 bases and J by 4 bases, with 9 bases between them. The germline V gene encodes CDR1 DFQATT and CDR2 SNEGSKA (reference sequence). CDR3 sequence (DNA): TGCAGTGCTAGCTGGTTGGGCACTGAAGCTTTCTTT. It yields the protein CSASWLGTEAFF.

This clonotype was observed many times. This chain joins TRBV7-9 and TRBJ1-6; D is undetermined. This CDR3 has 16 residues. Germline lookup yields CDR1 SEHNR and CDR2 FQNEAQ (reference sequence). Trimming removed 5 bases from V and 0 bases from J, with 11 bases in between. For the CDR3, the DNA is TGTGCCAGCAGCCGATCTCGGGACTCCTATAATTCACCCCTCCACTTT. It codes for CASSRSRDSYNSPLHF.

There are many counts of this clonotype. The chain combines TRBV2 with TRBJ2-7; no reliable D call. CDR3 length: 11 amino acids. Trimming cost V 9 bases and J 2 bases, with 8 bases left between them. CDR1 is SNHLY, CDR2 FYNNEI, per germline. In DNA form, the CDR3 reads TGTGCCAGTGGCGGTACCTACGAGCAGTACTTC. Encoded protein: CASGGTYEQYF.

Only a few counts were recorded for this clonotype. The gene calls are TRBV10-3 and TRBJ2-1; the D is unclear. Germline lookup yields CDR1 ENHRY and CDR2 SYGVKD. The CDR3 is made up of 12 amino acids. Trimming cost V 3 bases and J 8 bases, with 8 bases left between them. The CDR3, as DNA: TGTGCCATCAGTGAAACTGCTCATGAGCAGTTCTTC. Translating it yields CAISETAHEQFF.

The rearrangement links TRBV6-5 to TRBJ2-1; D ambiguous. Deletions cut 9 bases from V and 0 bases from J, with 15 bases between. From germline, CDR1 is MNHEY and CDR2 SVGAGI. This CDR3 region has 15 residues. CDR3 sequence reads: CASSEWVSSYNEQFF. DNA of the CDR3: TGTGCCAGTTCCGAGTGGGTTAGCTCCTACAATGAGCAGTTCTTC.

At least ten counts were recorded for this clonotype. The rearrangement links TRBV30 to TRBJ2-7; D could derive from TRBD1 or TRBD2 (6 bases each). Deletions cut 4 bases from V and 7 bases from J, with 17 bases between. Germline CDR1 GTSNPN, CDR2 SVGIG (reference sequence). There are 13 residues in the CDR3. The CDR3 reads CAWTYPGGREQYV. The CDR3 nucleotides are TGTGCCTGGACTTACCCTGGGGGGCGGGAGCAGTACGTC.

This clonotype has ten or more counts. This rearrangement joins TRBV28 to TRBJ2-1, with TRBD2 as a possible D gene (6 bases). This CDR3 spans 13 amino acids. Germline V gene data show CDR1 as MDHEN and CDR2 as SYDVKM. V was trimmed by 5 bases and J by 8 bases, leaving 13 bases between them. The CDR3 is CASSPPGLYEQFF. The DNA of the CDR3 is TGTGCCAGCAGTCCCCCGGGACTTTATGAGCAGTTCTTC.

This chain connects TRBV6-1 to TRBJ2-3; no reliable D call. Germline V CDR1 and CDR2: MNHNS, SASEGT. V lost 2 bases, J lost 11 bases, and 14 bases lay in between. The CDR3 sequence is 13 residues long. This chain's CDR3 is CASSEITQTGQYF. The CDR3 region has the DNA TGTGCCAGCAGTGAAATCACCCAGACCGGGCAGTATTTT.

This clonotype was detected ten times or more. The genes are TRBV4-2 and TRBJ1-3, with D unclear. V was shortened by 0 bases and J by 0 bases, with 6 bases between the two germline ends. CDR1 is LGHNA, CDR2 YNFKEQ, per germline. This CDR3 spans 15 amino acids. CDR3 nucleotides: TGTGCCAGCAGCCAAGATGGTCTCTCTGGAAACACCATATATTTT. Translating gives CASSQDGLSGNTIYF.

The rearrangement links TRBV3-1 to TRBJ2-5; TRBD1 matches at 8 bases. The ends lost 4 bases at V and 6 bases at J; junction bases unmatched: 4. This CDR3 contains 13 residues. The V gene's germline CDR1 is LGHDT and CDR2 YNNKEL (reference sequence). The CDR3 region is CASSPGQGQTQYF. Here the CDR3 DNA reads TGTGCCAGCAGCCCAGGACAGGGTCAGACCCAGTACTTC.

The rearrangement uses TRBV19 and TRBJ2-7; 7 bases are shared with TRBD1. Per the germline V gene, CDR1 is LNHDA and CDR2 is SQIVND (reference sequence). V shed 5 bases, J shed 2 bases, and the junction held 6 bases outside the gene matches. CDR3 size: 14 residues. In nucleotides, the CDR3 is TGTGCCAGTAGTGTGACAGGGCGCGCCTACGAGCAGTACGTC. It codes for CASSVTGRAYEQYV.

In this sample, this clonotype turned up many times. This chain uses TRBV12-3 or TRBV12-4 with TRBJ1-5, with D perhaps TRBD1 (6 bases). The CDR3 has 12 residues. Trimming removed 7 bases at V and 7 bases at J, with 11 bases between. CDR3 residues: CASKTGTQPQHF. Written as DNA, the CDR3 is TGTGCCAGCAAGACAGGAACCCAGCCCCAGCATTTT.

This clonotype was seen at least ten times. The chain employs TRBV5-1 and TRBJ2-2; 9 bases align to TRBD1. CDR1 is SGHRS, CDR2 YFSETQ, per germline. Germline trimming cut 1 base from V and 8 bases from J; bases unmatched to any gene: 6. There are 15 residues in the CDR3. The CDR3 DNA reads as TGCGCCAGCAGCTTGATACAGGGGGCGAGTGGGGAGCTGTTTTTT. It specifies CASSLIQGASGELFF.

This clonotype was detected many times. The CDR3 DNA reads TGTGCCAGCAGCCGCAGAGGAAGCAATCAGCCCCAGCATTTT. Translated, it gives CASSRRGSNQPQHF. The chain combines TRBV6-5 with TRBJ1-5; D uncertain. The V gene lost 6 bases and the J gene lost 1 base, with 10 bases spanning the gap. The CDR3 covers 14 residues. In germline, CDR1 is MNHEY, CDR2 SVGAGI.

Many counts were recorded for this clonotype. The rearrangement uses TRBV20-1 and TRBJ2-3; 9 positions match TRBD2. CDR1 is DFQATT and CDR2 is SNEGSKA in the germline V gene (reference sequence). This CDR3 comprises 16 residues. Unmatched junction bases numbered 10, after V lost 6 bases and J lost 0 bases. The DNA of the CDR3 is TGCAGTGCACGGGGGGAGACTAGCGGTAGCACAGATACGCAGTATTTT. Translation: CSARGETSGSTDTQYF.

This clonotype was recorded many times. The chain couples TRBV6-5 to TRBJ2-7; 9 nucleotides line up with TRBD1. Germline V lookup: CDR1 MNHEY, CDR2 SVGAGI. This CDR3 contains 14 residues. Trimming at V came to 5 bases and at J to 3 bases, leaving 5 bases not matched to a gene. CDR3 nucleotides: TGTGCCAGCAGTCCCCGGGACAGGGTCTACGAGCAGTACGTC. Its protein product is CASSPRDRVYEQYV.

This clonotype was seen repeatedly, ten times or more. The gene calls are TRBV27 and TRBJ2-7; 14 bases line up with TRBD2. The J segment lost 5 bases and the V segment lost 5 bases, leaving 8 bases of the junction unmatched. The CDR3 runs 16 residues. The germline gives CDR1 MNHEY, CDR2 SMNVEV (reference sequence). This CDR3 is CASSRGTSGSYDEQYF. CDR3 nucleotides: TGTGCCAGCAGTAGAGGGACTAGCGGGAGCTACGACGAGCAGTACTTC.

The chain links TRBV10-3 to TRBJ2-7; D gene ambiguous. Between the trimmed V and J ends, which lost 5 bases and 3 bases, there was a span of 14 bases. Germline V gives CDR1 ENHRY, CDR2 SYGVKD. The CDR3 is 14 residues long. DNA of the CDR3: TGTGCCATCAGTCGCCCCCGTGATAGCTACGAGCAGTACTTC. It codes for CAISRPRDSYEQYF.

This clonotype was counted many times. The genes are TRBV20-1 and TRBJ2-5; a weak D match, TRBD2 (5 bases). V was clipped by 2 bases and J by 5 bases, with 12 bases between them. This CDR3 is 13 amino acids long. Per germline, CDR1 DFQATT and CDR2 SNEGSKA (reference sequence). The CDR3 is CSARPITGETQYF. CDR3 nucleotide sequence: TGCAGTGCTAGACCAATAACGGGGGAGACCCAGTACTTC.

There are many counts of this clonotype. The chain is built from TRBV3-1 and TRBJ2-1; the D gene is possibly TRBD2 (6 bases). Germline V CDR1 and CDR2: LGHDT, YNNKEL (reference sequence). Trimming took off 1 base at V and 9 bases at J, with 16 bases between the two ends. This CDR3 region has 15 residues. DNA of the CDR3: TGTGCCAGCAGCCAAGGTCTAGCGAGGCGGGGTGAGCAGTTCTTC. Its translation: CASSQGLARRGEQFF.

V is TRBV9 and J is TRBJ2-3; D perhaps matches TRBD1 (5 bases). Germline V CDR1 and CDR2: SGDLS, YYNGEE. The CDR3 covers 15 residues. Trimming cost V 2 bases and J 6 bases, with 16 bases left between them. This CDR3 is CASSVSRRGSDTQYF. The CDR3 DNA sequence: TGTGCCAGCAGCGTCAGCCGAAGGGGTAGTGATACGCAGTATTTT. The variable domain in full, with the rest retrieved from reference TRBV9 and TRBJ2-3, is DSGVTQTPKHLITATGQRVTLRCSPRSGDLSVYWYQQSLDQGLQFLIQYYNGEERAKGNILERFSAQQFPDLHSELNLSSLELGDSALYFCASSVSRRGSDTQYFGPGTRLTVL.

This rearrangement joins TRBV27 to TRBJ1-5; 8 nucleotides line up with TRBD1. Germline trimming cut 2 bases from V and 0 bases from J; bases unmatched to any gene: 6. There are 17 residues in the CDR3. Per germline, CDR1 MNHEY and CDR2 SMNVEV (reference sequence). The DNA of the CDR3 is TGTGCCAGCAGTTTAGCATGGACAGGGAATAGCAATCAGCCCCAGCATTTT. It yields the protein CASSLAWTGNSNQPQHF.

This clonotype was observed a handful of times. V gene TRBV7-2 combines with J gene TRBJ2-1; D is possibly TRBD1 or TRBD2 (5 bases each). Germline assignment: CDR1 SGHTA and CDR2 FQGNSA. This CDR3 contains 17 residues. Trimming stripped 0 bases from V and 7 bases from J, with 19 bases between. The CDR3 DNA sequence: TGTGCCAGCAGCTTAGCGCAAGTCGGGACGGTTAGGAATGAGCAGTTCTTC. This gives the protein CASSLAQVGTVRNEQFF. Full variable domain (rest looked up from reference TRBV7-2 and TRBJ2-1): GAGVSQSPSNKVTEKGKDVELRCDPISGHTALYWYRQSLGQGLEFLIYFQGNSAPDKSGLPSDRFSAERTGGSVSTLTIQRTQQEDSAVYLCASSLAQVGTVRNEQFFGPGTRLTVL.

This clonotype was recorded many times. CDR3 protein: CASSARWNTEAFF. CDR3 bases: TGTGCCAGCAGTGCCAGGTGGAACACTGAAGCTTTCTTT. The rearrangement links TRBV2 to TRBJ1-1; no firm D call. Germline assignment: CDR1 SNHLY and CDR2 FYNNEI. The CDR3 runs 13 residues. The V and J ends lost 4 bases and 1 base respectively, with 7 bases between them.

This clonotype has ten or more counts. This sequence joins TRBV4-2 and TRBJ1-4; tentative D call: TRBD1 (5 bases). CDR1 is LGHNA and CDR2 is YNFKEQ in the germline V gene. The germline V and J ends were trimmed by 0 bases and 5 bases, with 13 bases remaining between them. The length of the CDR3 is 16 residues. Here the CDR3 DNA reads TGTGCCAGCAGCCAAGAGTCGGCGGGGCTGAATGAAAAACTGTTTTTT. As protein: CASSQESAGLNEKLFF.

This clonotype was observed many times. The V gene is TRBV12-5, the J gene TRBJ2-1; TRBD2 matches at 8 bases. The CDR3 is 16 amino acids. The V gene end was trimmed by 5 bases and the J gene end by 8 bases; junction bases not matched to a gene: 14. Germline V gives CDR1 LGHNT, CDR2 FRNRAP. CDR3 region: CASGTGVSGSQHEQFF. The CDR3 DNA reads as TGTGCTAGTGGTACGGGTGTGAGCGGGAGTCAGCATGAGCAGTTCTTC.

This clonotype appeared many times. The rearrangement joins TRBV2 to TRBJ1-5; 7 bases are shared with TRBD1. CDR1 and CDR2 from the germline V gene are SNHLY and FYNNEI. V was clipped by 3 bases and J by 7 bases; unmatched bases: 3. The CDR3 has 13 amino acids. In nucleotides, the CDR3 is TGTGCCAGCAGTGACTACAGGGGACAGCCCCAGCATTTT. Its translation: CASSDYRGQPQHF.

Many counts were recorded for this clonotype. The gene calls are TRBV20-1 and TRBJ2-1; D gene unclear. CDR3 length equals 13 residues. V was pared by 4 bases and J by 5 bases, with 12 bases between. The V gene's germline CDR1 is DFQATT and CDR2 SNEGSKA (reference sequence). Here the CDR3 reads CSAKSLLNNEQFF. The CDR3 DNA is TGCAGTGCTAAGTCCTTGCTTAACAATGAGCAGTTCTTC.